Shown below are 31 T cell receptor beta chains from a single sample sequenced in a study of blood T cell repertoires in COVID-19. The method was immunoSEQ multiplex PCR; TCRdb's version includes in-frame clones alone and lacks a portion of them. The sample shows about 200,000 clones, over 75% of them seen only once. Sequences were obtained from peripheral blood. All receptors come from a man aged 50 to 60 with acute or convalescent COVID-19.

This clone showed up many times. The chain uses TRBV6-5 and TRBJ2-3, with D perhaps TRBD1 (6 bases). This CDR3 has 11 amino acids. Germline-derived CDR1 and CDR2 are MNHEY and SVGAGI. Trimming took 6 bases from V and 6 from J, leaving 7 bases between them. CDR3 residues: CASSQGDTQYF. CDR3 DNA: TGTGCCAGCAGCCAGGGGGATACGCAGTATTTT.

The chain is built from TRBV19 and TRBJ2-2; D is unresolved. Germline V gene lookup returns CDR1 LNHDA and CDR2 SQIVND (reference sequence). The germline V and J ends were trimmed by 3 bases and 0 bases, with 14 bases remaining between them. The CDR3 spans 17 residues. Written as DNA, the CDR3 is TGTGCCAGTAGTATCCCCCGCGGAGAACCGAACACCGGGGAGCTGTTTTTT. Its translation: CASSIPRGEPNTGELFF. The full variable domain, its missing parts supplied by reference TRBV19 and TRBJ2-2, is DGGITQSPKYLFRKEGQNVTLSCEQNLNHDAMYWYRQDPGQGLRLIYYSQIVNDFQKGDIAEGYSVSREKKESFPLTVTSAQKNPTAFYLCASSIPRGEPNTGELFFGEGSRLTVL.

V is TRBV5-6 and J is TRBJ1-6; 9 nucleotides align to TRBD1. The CDR3 consists of 16 residues. Trimming cost V 4 bases and J 7 bases; bases outside gene matches: 9. CDR1 is SGHDT and CDR2 is YYEEEE in the germline V gene. This chain's CDR3 is CASSDRGYSGNSPLHF. CDR3 bases: TGTGCCAGCAGCGACAGGGGGTACTCAGGAAATTCACCCCTCCACTTT. Looking up the rest from reference TRBV5-6 and TRBJ1-6 gives the full variable domain: DAGVTQSPTHLIKTRGQQVTLRCSPKSGHDTVSWYQQALGQGPQFIFQYYEEEERQRGNFPDRFSGHQFPNYSSELNVNALLLGDSALYLCASSDRGYSGNSPLHFGNGTRLTVT.

This clone was detected only once. The gene calls are TRBV29-1 and TRBJ2-3; D ambiguous. V lost 6 bases, J lost 5 bases, and 12 bases lay in between. This CDR3 has 12 residues. Germline-derived CDR1 and CDR2 are SQVTM and ANQGSEA. CDR3 sequence reads: CSVVSALDTQYF. The CDR3 DNA is TGCAGCGTGGTCTCAGCGCTAGATACGCAGTATTTT.

In its sample, this clone was seen once. The chain employs TRBV3-1 (or the pseudogene TRBV3-2) and TRBJ2-7; 11 bases align to TRBD1. Trimming at V came to 2 bases and at J to 6 bases, leaving 6 bases not matched to a gene. This CDR3 contains 15 residues. Germline CDR1 is LGHDT and CDR2 is YNNKEL (reference sequence). The CDR3, as DNA: TGTGCCAGCAGCCAAAGGACAGGGGGCCGCGGCGAGCAGTACTTC. It is translated as CASSQRTGGRGEQYF.

This chain joins TRBV11-2 and TRBJ1-1; 8 bases map to TRBD1. The CDR3 sequence is 14 residues long. Unmatched junction bases numbered 6, after V lost 4 bases and J lost 5 bases. CDR1 and CDR2 from the germline V gene are SGHAT and FQNNGV. CDR3 DNA: TGTGCCAGCAGCTCACGGACAGGGATTACTGAAGCTTTCTTT. Translated: CASSSRTGITEAFF.

This clone was detected only a few times. The chain carries TRBV28 and TRBJ1-1; TRBD1 might be the D (5 bases). Germline CDR1 and CDR2: MDHEN and SYDVKM. This CDR3 is 14 amino acids long. The V end was cut by 6 bases, the J end by 2 bases, with 13 bases between. This CDR3 reads CASRGHGANTEAFF. Here the CDR3 DNA reads TGTGCCAGCAGAGGACACGGAGCCAACACTGAAGCTTTCTTT.

This clone has just one count. This chain joins TRBV28 and TRBJ1-2; D gene uncertain. The CDR3 totals 15 residues. Trimming cost V 1 base and J 7 bases, with 16 bases left between them. The germline V gene has CDR1 MDHEN and CDR2 SYDVKM. CDR3 nucleotide sequence: TGTGCCAGCAGTTTATTCGACCGGGTGCTTGGTGGCTACACCTTC. Its protein product is CASSLFDRVLGGYTF.

This clone was detected only a few times. The CDR3 reads CASSGLAHLTDTQYF. The DNA of the CDR3 is TGTGCCAGCAGCGGTCTAGCGCACCTCACAGATACGCAGTATTTT. The V call is TRBV5-5, the J call TRBJ2-3; D perhaps matches TRBD2 (6 bases). This CDR3 region has 15 residues. CDR1 and CDR2 (germline): SGHKS, YYEKEE (reference sequence). V was pared by 4 bases and J by 2 bases, with 14 bases between.

This clone appeared a single time. The chain uses TRBV7-9 and TRBJ1-2; no firm D call. CDR1 and CDR2 (germline): SEHNR, FQNEAQ (reference sequence). V lost 6 bases and J 3 bases, leaving 17 bases between the germline ends. The length of the CDR3 is 15 residues. This CDR3 reads CASRKPNPNDYGYTF. In DNA, the CDR3 is TGTGCCAGCAGAAAACCTAACCCCAACGACTATGGCTACACCTTC.

CDR3 DNA sequence: TGTGCCACCGGGGAGGGGAGCACAGATACGCAGTATTTT. The encoded protein is CATGEGSTDTQYF. This chain joins TRBV24-1 and TRBJ2-3, with 7 bases identical to TRBD2. Trimming took 9 bases from V and 0 from J; bases not matched to a gene: 2. The CDR3 is 13 residues long. The germline V gene encodes CDR1 KGHDR and CDR2 SFDVKD.

The chain is built from TRBV3-1 (or the pseudogene TRBV3-2) and TRBJ2-1; D gene uncertain. Between the trimmed V and J ends, which lost 2 bases and 4 bases, there was a span of 3 bases. CDR1 is LGHDT and CDR2 is YNNKEL in the germline V gene (reference sequence). This CDR3 is 12 amino acids long. This CDR3 reads CASSQQYNEQFF. The CDR3 DNA is TGTGCCAGCAGCCAACAGTACAATGAGCAGTTCTTC.

In this sample, this clone turned up a few times. CDR3 bases: TGTGCCAGCAGCTTAGATATCGGGAGTCCCGGGTTTTCGGGGGAGCTGTTTTTT. It is translated as CASSLDIGSPGFSGELFF. The chain couples TRBV11-3 to TRBJ2-2; a weak D match, TRBD2 (6 bases). CDR3 length: 18 residues. The ends were cut back, 0 bases at V and 8 bases at J, with 22 bases in the middle. From germline, CDR1 is SGHNT and CDR2 YENEEA. Together with reference TRBV11-3 and TRBJ2-2, the CDR3 gives the full variable domain: EAGVVQSPRYKIIEKKQPVAFWCNPISGHNTLYWYLQNLGQGPELLIRYENEEAVDDSQLPKDRFSAERLKGVDSTLKIQPAELGDSAVYLCASSLDIGSPGFSGELFFGEGSRLTVL.

Written as DNA, the CDR3 is TGTGCCAGCAGCTTAGAGGGGGGTCCCCCAAATGGCTACACCTTC. Its protein product is CASSLEGGPPNGYTF. The rearrangement links TRBV11-2 to TRBJ1-2, with a possible D match to TRBD1 (5 bases). Germline lookup yields CDR1 SGHAT and CDR2 FQNNGV. V was trimmed by 0 bases and J by 6 bases, leaving 14 bases between them. The CDR3 contains 15 residues.

The chain employs TRBV5-6 and TRBJ2-5, with 8 bases that match TRBD2. Germline values: CDR1 SGHDT, CDR2 YYEEEE. V was pared by 1 base and J by 1 base, with 3 bases of the junction left unmatched. The CDR3 totals 15 residues. CDR3 in amino acids: CASSLTGGIQETQYF. The DNA of the CDR3 is TGTGCCAGCAGCTTGACGGGGGGGATCCAAGAGACCCAGTACTTC.

This rearrangement joins TRBV18 to TRBJ1-1; D not certain. CDR1 KGHSH and CDR2 LQKENI come from the germline V gene. The length of the CDR3 is 16 residues. The V and J ends lost 3 bases and 6 bases respectively, with 20 bases between them. The CDR3 is CASSPSSGLQEPEAFF. In nucleotides, the CDR3 is TGTGCCAGCTCACCGAGTAGCGGCCTTCAAGAGCCTGAAGCTTTCTTT.

This clone was recorded a few times. This chain links TRBV10-2 with TRBJ1-5; a weak D match, TRBD1 (6 bases). Trimming left V 8 bases short and J 3 bases short, with 14 bases between. The germline V gene has CDR1 WSHSY and CDR2 SAAADI. This CDR3 region has 14 residues. This CDR3 reads CASQLAGDNQPQHF. In DNA, the CDR3 is TGCGCCAGCCAACTGGCAGGGGACAATCAGCCCCAGCATTTT.

The chain is built from TRBV6-5 and TRBJ1-2; D uncertain. V lost 5 bases to trimming and J lost 2 bases, with 9 bases between them. This CDR3 is 13 amino acids long. The germline V gene encodes CDR1 MNHEY and CDR2 SVGAGI. CDR3 DNA: TGTGCCAGCAGTAGCTTTGAGAACTATGGCTACACCTTC. Protein: CASSSFENYGYTF.

This clone was seen a single time. The V and J genes are TRBV6-5 and TRBJ2-3; no definite D call. The CDR3 loop spans 13 amino acids. V lost 7 bases to trimming and J lost 2 bases, with 10 bases between them. Germline lookup yields CDR1 MNHEY and CDR2 SVGAGI. The CDR3 sequence: CASTLPPTDTQYF. Written as DNA, the CDR3 is TGTGCCAGCACTCTCCCTCCCACAGATACGCAGTATTTT.

The chain recombines TRBV18 with TRBJ2-3; 7 nucleotides line up with TRBD2. J was trimmed by 4 bases and V by 3 bases; bases with no gene match: 4. The CDR3 spans 14 residues. The V gene's germline CDR1 is KGHSH and CDR2 LQKENI. CDR3 DNA: TGTGCCAGCTCACCTTCGGGGGGTGCAGATACGCAGTATTTT. Translating it yields CASSPSGGADTQYF.

This clone was recorded once. The J gene is TRBJ2-3, the V gene TRBV30, with a weak D call TRBD2 (6 bases). The CDR3 runs to 14 residues. Germline values: CDR1 GTSNPN, CDR2 SVGIG (reference sequence). Trimming took 4 bases from V and 6 from J, leaving 17 bases between them. CDR3 in DNA: TGTGCCTGGACCTCAGGAGGGGCCCCTGATACGCAGTATTTT. Protein sequence: CAWTSGGAPDTQYF.

J is TRBJ1-2 and V is TRBV29-1; TRBD1 agrees at 11 bases. V dropped 3 bases and J dropped 7; count of bases not matched to a gene: 10. Germline V CDR1 and CDR2: SQVTM, ANQGSEA. This CDR3 is built from 15 residues. CDR3 in amino acids: CSVEKSGQGASGYTF. CDR3 coding DNA: TGCAGCGTTGAGAAAAGCGGACAGGGGGCGAGTGGCTACACCTTC.

A remark on this clone: The sample carries other DNA sequences with the same CDR3. This chain uses TRBV5-1 with TRBJ1-1, with D tentatively TRBD1 (6 bases). V lost 0 bases and J 1 base, leaving 7 bases between the germline ends. CDR1 is SGHRS, CDR2 YFSETQ, per germline. The CDR3 has 14 amino acids. The CDR3 DNA sequence: TGCGCCAGCAGCTTGGGAGGGGGGAACACTGAAGCTTTCTTT. This translates into CASSLGGGNTEAFF.

V and J are TRBV4-1 and TRBJ2-3; 10 bases match TRBD2. The V and J ends lost 1 base and 2 bases, in that order; junction bases with no gene match: 3. The germline V gene has CDR1 MGHRA and CDR2 YSYEKL. This CDR3 region has 16 residues. As DNA, the CDR3 is TGCGCCAGCAGCCAAGCTAGCGGGAGCACCACAGATACGCAGTATTTT. This translates into CASSQASGSTTDTQYF.

V gene TRBV10-1 combines with J gene TRBJ2-3; the match to TRBD1 covers 9 bases. There are 14 residues in the CDR3. Trimming took 4 bases from V and 7 from J; bases not matched to a gene: 6. The germline V gene encodes CDR1 WNHNN and CDR2 SYGVQD (reference sequence). Here the CDR3 reads CASSGGQGGNTQYF. DNA of the CDR3: TGCGCCAGCAGTGGGGGACAGGGTGGAAATACGCAGTATTTT.

The chain is built from TRBV24-1 and TRBJ2-1; maybe TRBD2 (6 bases). With 3 bases removed from V and 8 bases from J, the gap between germline ends came to 16 bases. Looked up from germline, CDR1 is KGHDR and CDR2 is SFDVKD. This CDR3 is 15 amino acids long. CDR3 amino acids: CATSDAGTPSYEQFF. The CDR3 DNA reads TGTGCCACCAGTGATGCCGGGACTCCGAGCTATGAGCAGTTCTTC.

The rearrangement joins TRBV6-6 to TRBJ2-1, with 12 bases fitting TRBD2. This CDR3 has 14 amino acids. Germline V lookup: CDR1 MNHNY, CDR2 SVGAGI (reference sequence). J lost 9 bases, V lost 2 bases, and 2 bases had no gene match. CDR3: CASSYTSGGSEQFF. The CDR3 bases are TGTGCCAGCAGTTACACTAGCGGGGGGAGTGAGCAGTTCTTC.

This chain uses TRBV10-1 with TRBJ2-3; D gene ambiguous. V dropped 4 bases and J dropped 5 bases, with 7 bases sitting between them. The CDR3 totals 12 residues. Germline lookup yields CDR1 WNHNN and CDR2 SYGVQD (reference sequence). The CDR3 is CASSAGEDTQYF. The DNA for the CDR3 is TGCGCCAGCAGTGCGGGTGAAGATACGCAGTATTTT.

This chain connects TRBV6-5 to TRBJ2-5, with a possible D match to TRBD1 (5 bases). This CDR3 spans 14 amino acids. Germline-derived CDR1 and CDR2 are MNHEY and SVGAGI. Trimming shortened V by 6 bases and J by 5 bases, and 16 bases separated the two germline ends. This chain's CDR3 is CASSPDRLRETQYF. The CDR3 nucleotides are TGTGCCAGCAGCCCCGACAGACTCCGGGAGACCCAGTACTTC.

This chain joins TRBV7-9 and TRBJ2-7; 8 bases line up with TRBD1. With V trimmed by 3 bases and J by 2 bases, 6 bases remained unmatched. This CDR3 has 15 residues. Germline assignment: CDR1 SEHNR and CDR2 FQNEAQ (reference sequence). In DNA, the CDR3 is TGTGCCAGCAGCTTGGGGACAGGATCCCCCTACGAGCAGTACTTC. Amino acid sequence: CASSLGTGSPYEQYF.

A single count supports this clone. The rearrangement links TRBV10-2 to TRBJ1-5, with TRBD1 identical over 7 bases. In germline, CDR1 is WSHSY, CDR2 SAAADI. The CDR3 runs to 13 residues. Unmatched junction bases numbered 2, after V lost 7 bases and J lost 2 bases. The CDR3 is CASKGQGNQPQHF. CDR3 DNA sequence: TGCGCCAGCAAAGGACAGGGCAATCAGCCCCAGCATTTT.